These T cell receptor beta chains were read from a single sample in a study of graft-versus-host responses after intestinal transplantation. TCRdb keeps only in-frame clones here, not all; method: immunoSEQ multiplex PCR. The sample lists tens of thousands of clones; nearly 90% were seen once. The source material was PBMCs, sampled around 430 days after intestinal transplantation. Receptor source: a human patient who received an intestinal transplant, so some T cells may come from the graft donor. Both conserved end residues are trimmed from each CDR3. The order of the fields is V gene, J gene, CDR3 protein.

V: TRBV6-6
J: TRBJ2-4
CDR3: ASRREGTESAIQY

V: TRBV29-1
J: TRBJ2-1
CDR3: SVSSIRPEQF

V: TRBV28
J: TRBJ1-3
CDR3: ASSLRHYLPSGNTIY

V: TRBV7-9
J: TRBJ1-2
CDR3: ASSLSGDRLRDGYT

V: TRBV30
J: TRBJ1-1
CDR3: AWSVGLKGRGTEAF

V: TRBV5-6
J: TRBJ2-1
CDR3: ASSWSYNEQF

V: TRBV5-8
J: TRBJ2-1
CDR3: ASSLGSRADGEQF

V: TRBV29-1
J: TRBJ2-7
CDR3: SVVGQQGHPYEQY

V: TRBV30
J: TRBJ1-1
CDR3: AWRSPGTGSTEAF

V: TRBV10-3
J: TRBJ1-2
CDR3: AIGTDYGYT

V: TRBV25-1
J: TRBJ2-5
CDR3: ASSESGLKETQY

V: TRBV28
J: TRBJ1-2
CDR3: ASSQGTGRGYGYT

V: TRBV6-5
J: TRBJ2-2
CDR3: ASNGNTGELF

V: TRBV5-1
J: TRBJ2-5
CDR3: ASSWTSRIQETQY

V: TRBV2
J: TRBJ2-5
CDR3: ASSEGRNQETQY

V: TRBV6-5
J: TRBJ2-7
CDR3: ASSYGQGVWNYEQY

V: TRBV25-1
J: TRBJ1-3
CDR3: ASSEYIQGGSGNTIY

V: TRBV5-1
J: TRBJ1-2
CDR3: ASRGGYGYT

V: TRBV28
J: TRBJ2-2
CDR3: ASTGGGPFTGELF

V: TRBV4-1
J: TRBJ2-1
CDR3: ASSQEGGYEQF

V: TRBV6-5
J: TRBJ1-5
CDR3: ASSGTGTKPQH

V: TRBV27
J: TRBJ1-2
CDR3: ASSLGGNYGYT

V: TRBV19
J: TRBJ2-7
CDR3: ASSPRAGLSYEQY

V: TRBV5-4
J: TRBJ1-2
CDR3: ASNIAARQTREGYT

V: TRBV7-2
J: TRBJ2-2
CDR3: ASSLVSTSATGELF

V: TRBV11-2
J: TRBJ1-1
CDR3: ASSSTRGGVAF

V: TRBV27
J: TRBJ2-7
CDR3: ASRKRTSGQYEQY

V: TRBV30
J: TRBJ2-7
CDR3: AWSWGYEQY

V: TRBV2
J: TRBJ2-3
CDR3: ASSENGFSGGTDTQY

V: TRBV6-5
J: TRBJ2-3
CDR3: ASSYSGDTQY

V: TRBV19
J: TRBJ1-5
CDR3: ASSIEPGPQH

V: TRBV2
J: TRBJ1-5
CDR3: ASSDRGTYQPQH

V: TRBV11-3
J: TRBJ1-6
CDR3: ASSLGGSYNSPLH

V: TRBV11-2
J: TRBJ2-3
CDR3: ASSVLAGREDTQY

V: TRBV19
J: TRBJ1-5
CDR3: ASSIVGSNQPQH

V: TRBV7-9
J: TRBJ2-1
CDR3: ASSLGRGEQF

V: TRBV28
J: TRBJ2-5
CDR3: ASSLPWTSGRTETQY

V: TRBV7-2
J: TRBJ1-2
CDR3: ASSSPGQGAMGYGYT

V: TRBV15
J: TRBJ2-1
CDR3: ATSSHSGGSYNEQF

V: TRBV13
J: TRBJ2-1
CDR3: ASSTGYNEQF

V: TRBV18
J: TRBJ1-2
CDR3: ASSLTRTADYGYT

V: TRBV19
J: TRBJ1-1
CDR3: ASKYVGTEAF

V: TRBV5-4
J: TRBJ2-3
CDR3: ASSSVAGVLSDTQY

V: TRBV18
J: TRBJ1-4
CDR3: ASSPKGTFNEKLF

V: TRBV10-3
J: TRBJ2-3
CDR3: ATGTSTDTQY

V: TRBV23-1
J: TRBJ2-7
CDR3: ASSPDRGHNEQY

V: TRBV2
J: TRBJ2-5
CDR3: ASSDRGGPTRTQY